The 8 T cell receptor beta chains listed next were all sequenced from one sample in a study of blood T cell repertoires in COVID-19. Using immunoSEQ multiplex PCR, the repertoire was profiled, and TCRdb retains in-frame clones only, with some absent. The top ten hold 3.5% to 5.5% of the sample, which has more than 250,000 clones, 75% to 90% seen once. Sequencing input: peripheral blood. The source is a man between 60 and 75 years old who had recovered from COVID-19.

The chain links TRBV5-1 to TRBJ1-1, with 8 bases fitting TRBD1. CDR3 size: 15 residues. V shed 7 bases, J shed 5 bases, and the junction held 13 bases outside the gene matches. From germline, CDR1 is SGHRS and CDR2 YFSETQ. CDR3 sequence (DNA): TGCGCCAGCTCTCAGGCTACAGGGGGGTTGACTGAAGCTTTCTTT. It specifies CASSQATGGLTEAFF.

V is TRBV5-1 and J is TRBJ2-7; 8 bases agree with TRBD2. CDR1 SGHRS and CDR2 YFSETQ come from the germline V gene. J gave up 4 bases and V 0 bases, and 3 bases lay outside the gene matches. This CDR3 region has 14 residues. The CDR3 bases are TGCGCCAGCAGCTTGGTTAGCGGGGTTTACGAGCAGTACTTC. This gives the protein CASSLVSGVYEQYF. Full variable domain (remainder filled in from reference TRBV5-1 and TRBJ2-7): KAGVTQTPRYLIKTRGQQVTLSCSPISGHRSVSWYQQTPGQGLQFLFEYFSETQRNKGNFPGRFSGRQFSNSRSEMNVSTLELGDSALYLCASSLVSGVYEQYFGPGTRLTVT.

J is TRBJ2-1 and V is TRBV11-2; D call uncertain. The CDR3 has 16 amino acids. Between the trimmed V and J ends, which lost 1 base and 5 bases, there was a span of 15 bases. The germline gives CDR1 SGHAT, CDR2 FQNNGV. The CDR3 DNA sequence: TGTGCCAGCAGCTTAGGTGCAGAATATCCAAACAATGAGCAGTTCTTC. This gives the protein CASSLGAEYPNNEQFF.

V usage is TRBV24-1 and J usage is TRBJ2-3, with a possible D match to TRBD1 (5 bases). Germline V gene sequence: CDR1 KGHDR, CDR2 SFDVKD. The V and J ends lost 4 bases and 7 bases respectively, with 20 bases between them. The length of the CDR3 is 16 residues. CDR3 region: CATSDPRAGSVYTQYF. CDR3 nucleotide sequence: TGTGCCACCAGTGACCCACGGGCAGGGTCGGTATATACGCAGTATTTT.

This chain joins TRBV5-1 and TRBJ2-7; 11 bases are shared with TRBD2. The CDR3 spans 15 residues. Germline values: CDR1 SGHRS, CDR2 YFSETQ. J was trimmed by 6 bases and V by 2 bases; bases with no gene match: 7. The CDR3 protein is CASSLRLAGIPEQYF. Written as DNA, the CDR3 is TGCGCCAGCAGCTTAAGACTAGCGGGGATCCCCGAGCAGTACTTC.

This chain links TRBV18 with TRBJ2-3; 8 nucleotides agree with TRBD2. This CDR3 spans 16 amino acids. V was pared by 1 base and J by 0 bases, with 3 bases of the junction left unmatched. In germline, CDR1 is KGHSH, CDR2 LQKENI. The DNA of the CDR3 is TGTGCCAGCTCACCACTCACGGGAGGGAGCACAGATACGCAGTATTTT. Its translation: CASSPLTGGSTDTQYF.

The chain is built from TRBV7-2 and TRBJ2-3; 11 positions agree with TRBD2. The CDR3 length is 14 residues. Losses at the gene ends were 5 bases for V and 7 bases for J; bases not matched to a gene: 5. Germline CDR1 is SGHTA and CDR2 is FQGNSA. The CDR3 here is CASSNGLAGYTQYF. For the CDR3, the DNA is TGTGCCAGCAGCAACGGACTAGCGGGTTATACGCAGTATTTT.

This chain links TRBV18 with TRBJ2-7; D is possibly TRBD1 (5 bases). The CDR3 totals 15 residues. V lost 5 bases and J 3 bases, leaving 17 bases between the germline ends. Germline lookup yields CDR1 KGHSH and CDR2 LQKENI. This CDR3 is CASSGRQGLRYEQYF. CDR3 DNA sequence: TGTGCCAGCTCAGGCCGCCAGGGCCTTCGCTACGAGCAGTACTTC.